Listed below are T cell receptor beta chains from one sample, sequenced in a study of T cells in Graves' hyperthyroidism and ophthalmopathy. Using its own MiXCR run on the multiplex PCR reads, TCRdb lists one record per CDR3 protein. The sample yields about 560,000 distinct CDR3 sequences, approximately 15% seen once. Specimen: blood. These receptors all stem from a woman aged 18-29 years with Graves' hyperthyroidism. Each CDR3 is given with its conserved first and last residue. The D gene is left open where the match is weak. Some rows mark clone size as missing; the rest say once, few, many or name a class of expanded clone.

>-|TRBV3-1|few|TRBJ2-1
CASSHPAGSPYNEQFF
TGTGCCAGCAGCCATCCAGCAGGGTCCCCCTACAATGAGCAGTTCTTC
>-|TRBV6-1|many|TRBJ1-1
CASTEGTANTEAFF
TGTGCCAGCACCGAGGGGACCGCTAACACTGAAGCTTTCTTT
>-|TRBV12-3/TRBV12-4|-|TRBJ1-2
CASSWSGSNYGYTF
TGTGCCAGCAGTTGGTCAGGATCTAACTATGGCTACACCTTC
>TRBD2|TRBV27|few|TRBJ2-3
CASTAGAPDTQYF
TGTGCCAGCACAGCGGGAGCCCCAGATACGCAGTATTTT
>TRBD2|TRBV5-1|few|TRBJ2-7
CASSFWTSGNEQYF
TGCGCCAGCAGCTTCTGGACTAGCGGGAACGAGCAGTACTTC
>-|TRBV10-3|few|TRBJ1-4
CAISEGGNEKLFF
TGTGCCATCAGTGAGGGGGGCAATGAAAAACTGTTTTTT
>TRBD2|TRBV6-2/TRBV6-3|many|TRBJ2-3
CASSSLAGVTDTQYF
TGTGCCAGCAGTTCCTTAGCGGGAGTAACAGATACGCAGTATTTT
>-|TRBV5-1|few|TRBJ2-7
CASSLESGLSYEQYF
TGCGCCAGCAGCTTGGAGTCGGGACTGAGCTACGAGCAGTACTTC
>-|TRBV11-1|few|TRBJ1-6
CASSLDGTVNSPLHF
TGTGCCAGCAGCTTAGACGGGACTGTTAATTCACCCCTCCACTTT
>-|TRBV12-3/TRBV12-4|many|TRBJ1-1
CASTDRNTEAFF
TGTGCCAGCACCGACAGAAACACTGAAGCTTTCTTT
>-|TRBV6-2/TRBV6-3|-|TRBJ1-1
CATQTGNTEAFF
TGTGCCACCCAGACGGGGAACACTGAAGCTTTCTTT
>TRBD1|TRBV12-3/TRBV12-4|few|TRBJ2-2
CASSFRSLIPGQGFTGELFF
TGTGCCAGCAGTTTTCGAAGCCTAATTCCGGGACAGGGGTTTACCGGGGAGCTGTTTTTT
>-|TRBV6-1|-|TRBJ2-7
CASSEAPRVEQYF
TGTGCCAGCAGTGAAGCGCCTAGGGTCGAGCAGTACTTC
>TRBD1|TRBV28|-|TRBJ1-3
CASSLTGAISGNTIYF
TGTGCCAGCAGTTTGACAGGGGCGATATCTGGAAACACCATATATTTT
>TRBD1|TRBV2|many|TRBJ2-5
CASSFRDREQETQYF
TGTGCCAGCAGTTTCCGGGACAGGGAGCAAGAGACCCAGTACTTC
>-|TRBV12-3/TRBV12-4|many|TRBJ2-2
CASSLNQAIGELFF
TGTGCCAGCAGTTTAAATCAGGCGATCGGGGAGCTGTTTTTT
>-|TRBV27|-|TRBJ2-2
CASSLWVNGGELFF
TGTGCCAGCAGTTTGTGGGTGAATGGCGGGGAGCTGTTTTTT
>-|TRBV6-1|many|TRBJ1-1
CASNTGLFTEAFF
TGTGCCAGCAATACAGGGTTGTTCACTGAAGCTTTCTTT
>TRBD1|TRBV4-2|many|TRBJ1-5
CASSQDTGGNQPQHF
TGTGCCAGCAGCCAAGATACAGGGGGAAACCAGCCCCAGCATTTT
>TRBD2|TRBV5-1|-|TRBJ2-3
CASSPLGGRAADTQYF
TGCGCCAGCAGCCCCCTCGGTGGGAGGGCTGCAGATACGCAGTATTTT
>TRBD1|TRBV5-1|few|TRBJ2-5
CASSLVGDREETQYF
TGCGCCAGCAGCCTCGTGGGAGACAGGGAAGAGACCCAGTACTTC
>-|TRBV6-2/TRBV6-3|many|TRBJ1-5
CASTTHSGAGSLNQPQHF
TGTGCCAGCACGACGCATTCGGGCGCGGGTAGTCTCAATCAGCCCCAGCATTTT
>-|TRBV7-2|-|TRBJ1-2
CASSFGSGVGYTF
TGTGCCAGCAGCTTTGGGTCAGGGGTCGGCTACACCTTC
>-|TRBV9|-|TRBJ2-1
CASSVGGDNEQFF
TGTGCCAGCAGCGTAGGCGGGGACAATGAGCAGTTCTTC
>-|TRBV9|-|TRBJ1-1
CASSVAGRGYTEAFF
TGTGCCAGCAGCGTAGCTGGCAGGGGATACACTGAAGCTTTCTTT
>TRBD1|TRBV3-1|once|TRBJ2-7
CASSPQDRYEQYF
TGTGCCAGCAGCCCACAGGACAGGTACGAGCAGTACTTC
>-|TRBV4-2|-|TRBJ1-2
CASSQGMRQGHGYTF
TGTGCCAGCAGCCAAGGAATGCGGCAGGGCCATGGCTACACCTTC
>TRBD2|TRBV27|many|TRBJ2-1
CASSPLLLAGVSDEQFF
TGTGCCAGCAGTCCTCTTCTCCTAGCGGGAGTTTCGGATGAGCAGTTCTTC
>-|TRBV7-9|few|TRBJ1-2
CASSLAGFGGYGYTF
TGTGCCAGCAGCTTAGCAGGGTTCGGCGGCTATGGCTACACCTTC
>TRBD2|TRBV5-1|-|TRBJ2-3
CASSLSGRALGPHDTQYF
TGCGCCAGCAGCCTTAGCGGGAGGGCCCTTGGGCCACACGATACGCAGTATTTT
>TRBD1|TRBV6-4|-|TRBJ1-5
CASSDRGHQPQHF
TGTGCCAGCAGTGACAGGGGGCATCAGCCCCAGCATTTT
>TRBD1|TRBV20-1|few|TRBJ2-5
CSARGDRGGIRHF
TGCAGTGCTAGAGGGGACAGGGGTGGGATACGTCACTTC
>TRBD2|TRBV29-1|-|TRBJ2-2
CSAGLAGIGTGELFF
TGCAGCGCTGGACTAGCGGGAATCGGCACCGGGGAGCTGTTTTTT
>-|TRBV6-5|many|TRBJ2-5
CASSYSWVRETQYF
TGTGCCAGCAGTTACTCGTGGGTCAGGGAGACCCAGTACTTC
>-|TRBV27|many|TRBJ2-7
CASPPHREQYF
TGTGCCAGCCCCCCCCATCGCGAGCAGTACTTC
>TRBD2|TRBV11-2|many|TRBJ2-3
CASSSSSGGPPGNTQYF
TGTGCCAGCAGCTCTTCTAGCGGGGGCCCCCCGGGAAATACGCAGTATTTT
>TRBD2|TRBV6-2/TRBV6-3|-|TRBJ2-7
CASRRTSGRKNYEQYF
TGTGCCAGCAGGAGGACTAGCGGGAGGAAAAACTACGAGCAGTACTTC
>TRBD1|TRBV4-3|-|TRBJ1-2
CASSQGQGAFYGYTF
TGCGCCAGCAGCCAAGGACAGGGGGCTTTCTATGGCTACACCTTC
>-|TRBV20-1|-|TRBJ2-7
CSARDLGGRLVEQYF
TGCAGTGCTAGAGATCTCGGTGGCAGACTGGTGGAGCAGTACTTC
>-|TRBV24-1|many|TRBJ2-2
CATSEDSSTGELFF
TGTGCCACCAGTGAAGACTCCTCCACCGGGGAGCTGTTTTTT
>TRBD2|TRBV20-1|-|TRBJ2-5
CSARDVNGGALGQYF
TGCAGTGCTAGAGATGTGAACGGGGGGGCGTTGGGCCAGTACTTC
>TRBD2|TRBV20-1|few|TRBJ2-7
CSAGLGLAGYEQYF
TGCAGTGCTGGCCTCGGGCTAGCGGGCTACGAGCAGTACTTC
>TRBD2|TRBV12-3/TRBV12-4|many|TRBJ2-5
CASSLSSLAGGLQETQYF
TGTGCCAGCAGTTTAAGTAGCCTAGCGGGGGGCTTACAAGAGACCCAGTACTTC
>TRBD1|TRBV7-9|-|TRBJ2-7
CASSPGQGLLSEQYF
TGTGCCAGCAGCCCCGGACAGGGTTTGCTAAGCGAGCAGTACTTC
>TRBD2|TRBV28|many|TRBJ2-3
CASSFPLAGGTQYF
TGTGCCAGCAGTTTCCCTTTAGCGGGAGGTACGCAGTATTTT
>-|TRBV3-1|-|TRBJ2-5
CASSQRDRLQYF
TGTGCCAGCAGCCAGAGGGACCGCCTCCAGTACTTC
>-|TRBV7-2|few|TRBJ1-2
CASSSSFGYTF
TGTGCCAGCAGCTCCTCGTTCGGCTACACCTTC
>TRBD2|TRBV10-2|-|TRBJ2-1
CASSAAGGGLSSYNEQFF
TGCGCCAGCAGTGCGGCTGGCGGGGGTCTAAGCTCCTACAATGAGCAGTTCTTC
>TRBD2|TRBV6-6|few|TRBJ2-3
CASSYQSSGHTDTQYF
TGTGCCAGCAGTTACCAATCTAGCGGGCACACAGATACGCAGTATTTT
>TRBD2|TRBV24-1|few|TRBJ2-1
CATSDLAGASGILGHEQFF
TGTGCCACCAGTGATTTGGCCGGAGCTAGCGGGATACTCGGGCATGAGCAGTTCTTC
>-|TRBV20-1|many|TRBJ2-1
CSLATGTYNEQFF
TGCAGCTTAGCTACAGGCACCTACAATGAGCAGTTCTTC
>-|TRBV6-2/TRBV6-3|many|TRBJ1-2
CASDSRPMRNGYTF
TGTGCCAGCGATTCCCGACCTATGCGGAATGGCTACACCTTC
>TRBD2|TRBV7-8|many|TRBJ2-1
CASSSLVSTSVEQFF
TGTGCCAGCAGCTCCTTGGTTTCGACTAGCGTGGAGCAGTTCTTC
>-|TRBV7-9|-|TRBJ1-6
CASSLMGQGGSPLHF
TGTGCCAGCAGCTTAATGGGCCAGGGTGGTTCACCCCTCCACTTT
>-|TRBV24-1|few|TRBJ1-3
CATSDFRAGNTIYF
TGTGCCACCAGTGATTTCCGCGCTGGAAACACCATATATTTT
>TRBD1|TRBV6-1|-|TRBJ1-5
CASIQGADQPQHF
TGTGCCAGTATACAGGGGGCGGATCAGCCCCAGCATTTT
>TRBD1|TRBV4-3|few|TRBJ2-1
CASSQRDRVNEQFF
TGCGCCAGCAGCCAGAGAGACAGGGTTAATGAGCAGTTCTTC
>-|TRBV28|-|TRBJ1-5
CASSSRGRGEQPQHF
TGTGCCAGCAGTTCCCGAGGTAGGGGGGAACAGCCCCAGCATTTT
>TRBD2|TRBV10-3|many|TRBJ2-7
CAISESGGSPYEQYF
TGTGCCATCAGTGAGTCTGGCGGGAGCCCGTACGAGCAGTACTTC